The clone carrying this TCR beta chain was detected only a few times. Its cognate antigen is unknown. TCRdb recomputed calls from the 5' RACE reads with MiXCR, one row per CDR3 protein. The profile shows about 38,000 distinct CDR3 sequences, over 8.5% of them singletons. The entry originates in a study of neurological immune-mediated disorders. The CDR3 is 15 residues long. CDR1 is LNHDA, CDR2 SQIVND, per germline (reference sequence). V was trimmed by 4 bases and J by 4 bases, leaving 14 bases between them. Notes on the study in general: The greatest TCR clonal expansion occurred in HTLV-1-associated myelopathy and the least in multiple sclerosis, which fell below healthy controls.

Time point here: technical triplicate 1. Sequenced input: PBMCs. This clonotype was obtained from a man in his sixties with HTLV-1-associated myelopathy (HAM/TSP). The chain is built from TRBV19 and TRBJ1-5; D is unclear. CDR3 sequence: CASSREGATNQPQHF. CDR3 DNA sequence: TGTGCCAGTAGTAGGGAGGGTGCGACAAATCAGCCCCAGCATTTT.